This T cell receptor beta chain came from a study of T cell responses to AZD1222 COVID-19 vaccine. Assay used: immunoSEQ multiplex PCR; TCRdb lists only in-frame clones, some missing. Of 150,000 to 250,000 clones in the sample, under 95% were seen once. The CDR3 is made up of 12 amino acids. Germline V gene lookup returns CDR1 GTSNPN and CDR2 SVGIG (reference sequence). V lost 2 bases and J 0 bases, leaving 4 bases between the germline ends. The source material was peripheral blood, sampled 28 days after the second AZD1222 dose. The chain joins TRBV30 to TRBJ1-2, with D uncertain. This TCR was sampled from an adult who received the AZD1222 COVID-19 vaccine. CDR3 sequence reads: CAWSLTNYGYTF. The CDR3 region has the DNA TGTGCCTGGAGTTTGACTAACTATGGCTACACCTTC.